This T cell receptor beta chain was retrieved from a study of regulatory T cells in long-lasting Graves disease. General study findings and limits: Preferential use of TRBV28, TRBJ1-2 and TRBJ2-5 was seen in persistent disease.

This clonotype showed up just a few times. What it recognizes is unknown. TCR beta libraries were built with iRepertoire HTBI primers and Arm-PCR of CDR3 regions. TCRdb processed the multiplex PCR reads anew with MiXCR; each CDR3 protein has one entry. The sample consists of roughly 440,000 distinct CDR3 sequences, roughly 15% of them appearing once. As for time point: newly diagnosed GD, antithyroid drugs for less than 3 months. Preparation of the TCR library used RNA extracted from PBMCs. Germline assignment: CDR1 DFQATT and CDR2 SNEGSKA (reference sequence). V lost 3 bases and J 5 bases, leaving 10 bases between the germline ends. CDR3 length: 12 residues. The same data also contributed to another study, on T cells in Graves' hyperthyroidism and ophthalmopathy. That source adds: Stable Graves' hyperthyroidism meant no ophthalmopathy progression within 18 months. Every diagnosis used clinical symptoms, serum thyroxine and TRAb, thyroid ultrasound and orbital computed tomography.

This clonotype was sampled from a woman aged 18-30 years with Graves disease. The rearrangement links TRBV20-1 to TRBJ1-1; tentatively, D is TRBD1 (5 bases). Sample: peripheral blood mononuclear cells (PBMCs), taken at new diagnosis, from a patient treated with antithyroid drugs. The CDR3 bases are TGCAGTGCTAGCAGGGCCCCGACTGAAGCTTTCTTT. It is translated as CSASRAPTEAFF.